This is a list of T cell receptor beta chains from one sample in a study of patients and donors after allogeneic stem cell transplantation. TCRdb re-called the RT-PCR reads through MiXCR, storing one row per CDR3 protein. The data contain approximately 200,000 distinct CDR3 sequences, around 41% of them seen just once; the ten biggest clones take up approximately 10%. Input material: blood, either unsorted or a sorted T cell fraction (not recorded which). The receptors shown here come from a human donor who was either an allogeneic HSCT recipient or a stem cell or donor lymphocyte infusion donor (not recorded which). It is not recorded whose cells these are; they may come from a transplant donor. CDR3s include the opening cysteine and the closing phenylalanine or tryptophan. The order of the fields is J gene, clone size, V gene, D gene, CDR3 protein, CDR3 DNA. The D gene is left open where the match is weak. Clone size is given for some rows only: seen once, a few or many times, or a class if the clone is expanded.

j_gene: TRBJ2-3
abundance: once
v_gene: TRBV5-1
d_gene: .
CDR3aa: CASSFRDQSTDTQYF
CDR3nt: TGCGCCAGCAGTTTCCGGGACCAAAGCACAGATACGCAGTATTTT

j_gene: TRBJ1-1
abundance: few
v_gene: TRBV4-1
d_gene: .
CDR3aa: CASSQVMGFVNTEAFF
CDR3nt: TGCGCCAGCAGCCAAGTGATGGGCTTTGTGAACACTGAAGCTTTCTTT

j_gene: TRBJ1-2
abundance: .
v_gene: TRBV14
d_gene: .
CDR3aa: CASSSFRGKVYGYTF
CDR3nt: TGTGCCAGCAGCTCATTCCGAGGAAAAGTCTATGGCTACACCTTC

j_gene: TRBJ2-7
abundance: few
v_gene: TRBV24-1
d_gene: .
CDR3aa: CATSGGTFYEQYF
CDR3nt: TGTGCCACCAGTGGTGGGACTTTCTACGAGCAGTACTTC

j_gene: TRBJ2-1
abundance: .
v_gene: TRBV18
d_gene: .
CDR3aa: CASSLQGWGYNEQFF
CDR3nt: TGTGCCAGCTCACTACAGGGTTGGGGATACAATGAGCAGTTCTTC

j_gene: TRBJ2-3
abundance: .
v_gene: TRBV5-1
d_gene: TRBD1
CDR3aa: CASSWDRGDTDTQYF
CDR3nt: TGCGCCAGCAGCTGGGACAGGGGAGACACAGATACGCAGTATTTT

j_gene: TRBJ1-1
abundance: medium-sized
v_gene: TRBV7-2
d_gene: .
CDR3aa: CASSFQGKDTEAFF
CDR3nt: TGTGCCAGCAGCTTTCAGGGGAAGGACACTGAAGCTTTCTTT

j_gene: TRBJ1-2
abundance: .
v_gene: TRBV5-1
d_gene: .
CDR3aa: CASSRALDYGYTF
CDR3nt: TGCGCCAGCAGCAGGGCCCTCGACTATGGCTACACCTTC

j_gene: TRBJ2-1
abundance: .
v_gene: TRBV28
d_gene: TRBD1
CDR3aa: CATMDFGTASYNEQFF
CDR3nt: TGTGCCACCATGGATTTCGGGACAGCCTCCTACAATGAGCAGTTCTTC

j_gene: TRBJ1-2
abundance: few
v_gene: TRBV27
d_gene: .
CDR3aa: CASSTNDRIKGGYTF
CDR3nt: TGTGCCAGCAGTACCAACGACAGGATTAAGGGTGGCTACACCTTC

j_gene: TRBJ1-1
abundance: few
v_gene: TRBV2
d_gene: .
CDR3aa: CASSWSTEAFF
CDR3nt: TGTGCCAGCAGTTGGTCCACTGAAGCTTTCTTT

j_gene: TRBJ1-2
abundance: few
v_gene: TRBV4-2
d_gene: .
CDR3aa: CASSQDRTVFAF
CDR3nt: TGTGCCAGCAGCCAAGATCGGACAGTTTTCGCCTTC

j_gene: TRBJ2-1
abundance: .
v_gene: TRBV29-1
d_gene: .
CDR3aa: CSADTTPYNEQFF
CDR3nt: TGCAGCGCCGATACCACCCCTTACAATGAGCAGTTCTTC

j_gene: TRBJ2-5
abundance: .
v_gene: TRBV19
d_gene: .
CDR3aa: CASSHADSRETQYF
CDR3nt: TGTGCCAGTAGCCACGCGGACAGTAGAGAGACCCAGTACTTC

j_gene: TRBJ1-4
abundance: few
v_gene: TRBV4-1
d_gene: .
CDR3aa: CASSSRSVRGFEKLFF
CDR3nt: TGCGCCAGCAGCTCCCGTTCCGTCAGGGGTTTTGAAAAACTGTTTTTT

j_gene: TRBJ1-6
abundance: .
v_gene: TRBV7-2
d_gene: .
CDR3aa: CASSLVRQATSPLHF
CDR3nt: TGTGCCAGCAGCTTAGTTAGACAGGCCACGTCGCCCCTCCACTTT

j_gene: TRBJ1-2
abundance: .
v_gene: TRBV20-1
d_gene: TRBD1
CDR3aa: CSARDPRTGLGYGYTF
CDR3nt: TGCAGTGCTAGAGATCCCCGGACAGGATTGGGGTATGGCTACACCTTC

j_gene: TRBJ1-1
abundance: .
v_gene: TRBV12-3/TRBV12-4
d_gene: .
CDR3aa: CASSPAQGKTEAFF
CDR3nt: TGTGCCAGCAGTCCGGCGCAGGGGAAAACTGAAGCTTTCTTT

j_gene: TRBJ2-3
abundance: .
v_gene: TRBV9
d_gene: TRBD2
CDR3aa: CASSVLSGESTDTQYF
CDR3nt: TGTGCCAGCAGCGTACTCAGCGGGGAGAGCACAGATACGCAGTATTTT

j_gene: TRBJ2-5
abundance: .
v_gene: TRBV29-1
d_gene: .
CDR3aa: CSSGHQETQYF
CDR3nt: TGCAGCTCCGGGCACCAAGAGACCCAGTACTTC

j_gene: TRBJ2-2
abundance: .
v_gene: TRBV15
d_gene: TRBD1
CDR3aa: CATSRGQRAGGRTGELFF
CDR3nt: TGTGCCACCAGCAGAGGTCAAAGGGCAGGGGGCCGTACCGGGGAGCTGTTTTTT

j_gene: TRBJ2-3
abundance: few
v_gene: TRBV6-2/TRBV6-3
d_gene: .
CDR3aa: CASSYSTESTDTQYF
CDR3nt: TGTGCCAGCAGTTATTCGACGGAGAGCACAGATACGCAGTATTTT

j_gene: TRBJ2-1
abundance: few
v_gene: TRBV5-6
d_gene: TRBD2
CDR3aa: CASSLVPSGGARTYNEQFF
CDR3nt: TGTGCCAGCAGCTTGGTACCCAGCGGGGGGGCTCGGACCTACAATGAGCAGTTCTTC

j_gene: TRBJ2-5
abundance: .
v_gene: TRBV3-1
d_gene: .
CDR3aa: CASSQVIRGTQYF
CDR3nt: TGTGCCAGCAGCCAAGTAATCCGAGGGACCCAGTACTTC

j_gene: TRBJ1-6
abundance: .
v_gene: TRBV12-3/TRBV12-4
d_gene: TRBD1
CDR3aa: CASSLGPGQGASPLHF
CDR3nt: TGTGCCAGCAGTTTAGGGCCCGGACAGGGGGCGTCACCCCTCCACTTT

j_gene: TRBJ2-1
abundance: .
v_gene: TRBV9
d_gene: TRBD2
CDR3aa: CASSPTSAPPNEQFF
CDR3nt: TGTGCCAGCAGCCCGACTAGCGCCCCACCCAATGAGCAGTTCTTC

j_gene: TRBJ2-7
abundance: .
v_gene: TRBV5-5
d_gene: .
CDR3aa: CASSLSQGYHEQYF
CDR3nt: TGTGCCAGCAGCTTGAGCCAGGGGTACCACGAGCAGTACTTC

j_gene: TRBJ2-3
abundance: .
v_gene: TRBV5-1
d_gene: TRBD1
CDR3aa: CASSSGTGLDTQYF
CDR3nt: TGCGCCAGCAGCTCCGGGACAGGGCTGGATACGCAGTATTTT

j_gene: TRBJ2-7
abundance: .
v_gene: TRBV20-1
d_gene: .
CDR3aa: CSARAGWSYEQYF
CDR3nt: TGCAGTGCTAGAGCGGGGTGGTCCTACGAGCAGTACTTC

j_gene: TRBJ1-5
abundance: .
v_gene: TRBV12-3/TRBV12-4
d_gene: .
CDR3aa: CASSSRGPGGGQPQHF
CDR3nt: TGTGCCAGCAGCTCGCGGGGGCCGGGAGGAGGTCAGCCCCAGCATTTT

j_gene: TRBJ2-5
abundance: .
v_gene: TRBV12-3/TRBV12-4
d_gene: .
CDR3aa: CASSVRNQETQYF
CDR3nt: TGTGCCAGCAGTGTCCGCAACCAAGAGACCCAGTACTTC

j_gene: TRBJ2-1
abundance: .
v_gene: TRBV4-1
d_gene: .
CDR3aa: CASSLSSWANEQFF
CDR3nt: TGCGCCAGCAGCCTCTCATCGTGGGCCAATGAGCAGTTCTTC

j_gene: TRBJ2-3
abundance: .
v_gene: TRBV28
d_gene: .
CDR3aa: CASSSGLTQYF
CDR3nt: TGTGCCAGCAGTTCAGGGCTTACGCAGTATTTT

j_gene: TRBJ2-2
abundance: .
v_gene: TRBV15
d_gene: .
CDR3aa: CATSRAFRIGDTGELFF
CDR3nt: TGTGCCACCAGCAGGGCCTTTCGAATCGGTGACACCGGGGAGCTGTTTTTT

j_gene: TRBJ1-2
abundance: few
v_gene: TRBV29-1
d_gene: .
CDR3aa: CSVEHGGRRGYTF
CDR3nt: TGCAGCGTTGAGCACGGGGGGCGCCGCGGCTACACCTTC

j_gene: TRBJ1-6
abundance: .
v_gene: TRBV28
d_gene: .
CDR3aa: CASSLLVPDQRSPLHF
CDR3nt: TGTGCCAGCAGTTTATTGGTCCCTGACCAGAGATCACCCCTCCACTTT

j_gene: TRBJ1-2
abundance: .
v_gene: TRBV29-1
d_gene: .
CDR3aa: CSVEIGPRRYGYTF
CDR3nt: TGCAGCGTTGAAATAGGGCCGAGGCGCTATGGCTACACCTTC

j_gene: TRBJ1-1
abundance: few
v_gene: TRBV5-1
d_gene: .
CDR3aa: CASSGGQGIGTEAFF
CDR3nt: TGCGCCAGCAGCGGGGGTCAGGGAATTGGCACTGAAGCTTTCTTT

j_gene: TRBJ2-5
abundance: .
v_gene: TRBV7-2
d_gene: .
CDR3aa: CASSLARGTQETQYF
CDR3nt: TGTGCCAGCAGCTTGGCCCGGGGGACTCAAGAGACCCAGTACTTC

j_gene: TRBJ2-7
abundance: .
v_gene: TRBV18
d_gene: TRBD1
CDR3aa: CASSPRDSTYEQYF
CDR3nt: TGTGCCAGCTCACCCCGGGACAGCACCTACGAGCAGTACTTC

j_gene: TRBJ1-2
abundance: .
v_gene: TRBV7-9
d_gene: TRBD1
CDR3aa: CASSRTRGQGNGYTF
CDR3nt: TGTGCCAGCAGCCGTACAAGGGGACAGGGGAACGGCTACACCTTC

j_gene: TRBJ1-6
abundance: few
v_gene: TRBV10-3
d_gene: .
CDR3aa: CAINLSLDSPLHF
CDR3nt: TGTGCCATCAATCTCTCCCTGGATTCACCCCTCCACTTT

j_gene: TRBJ1-1
abundance: few
v_gene: TRBV6-2/TRBV6-3
d_gene: TRBD1
CDR3aa: CASSYPLQGAKNTEAFF
CDR3nt: TGTGCCAGCAGTTACCCTCTACAGGGGGCGAAGAACACTGAAGCTTTCTTT

j_gene: TRBJ1-2
abundance: .
v_gene: TRBV28
d_gene: .
CDR3aa: CASSLTAGSNYGYTF
CDR3nt: TGTGCCAGCAGTTTAACGGCAGGTTCAAACTATGGCTACACCTTC

j_gene: TRBJ1-2
abundance: .
v_gene: TRBV15
d_gene: .
CDR3aa: CATGQTWNYGYTF
CDR3nt: TGTGCCACCGGACAGACTTGGAACTATGGCTACACCTTC

j_gene: TRBJ2-2
abundance: few
v_gene: TRBV20-1
d_gene: .
CDR3aa: CSARGRGAPNTGELFF
CDR3nt: TGCAGTGCTAGGGGTCGAGGGGCCCCGAACACCGGGGAGCTGTTTTTT

j_gene: TRBJ2-7
abundance: few
v_gene: TRBV5-5
d_gene: TRBD2
CDR3aa: CASSLRLALDEQYF
CDR3nt: TGTGCCAGCAGCCTGAGACTAGCTCTCGACGAGCAGTACTTC

j_gene: TRBJ1-2
abundance: few
v_gene: TRBV7-2
d_gene: .
CDR3aa: CASSWDRYGYTF
CDR3nt: TGTGCCAGCAGCTGGGACCGGTATGGCTACACCTTC

j_gene: TRBJ2-1
abundance: .
v_gene: TRBV5-6
d_gene: TRBD2
CDR3aa: CASSLVERGGQDEQFF
CDR3nt: TGTGCCAGCAGCTTGGTGGAGCGGGGGGGCCAGGATGAGCAGTTCTTC

j_gene: TRBJ1-5
abundance: .
v_gene: TRBV20-1
d_gene: .
CDR3aa: CSASYRAVLNHPQHF
CDR3nt: TGCAGTGCTAGTTATAGGGCTGTCCTCAATCACCCCCAGCATTTT

j_gene: TRBJ1-1
abundance: few
v_gene: TRBV5-5
d_gene: .
CDR3aa: CASSLSAQTNTEAFF
CDR3nt: TGTGCCAGCAGCTTGTCAGCCCAAACGAACACTGAAGCTTTCTTT

j_gene: TRBJ2-7
abundance: .
v_gene: TRBV24-1
d_gene: .
CDR3aa: CATSDSGSSYEQYF
CDR3nt: TGTGCCACCAGTGATTCCGGGAGCTCCTACGAGCAGTACTTC

j_gene: TRBJ1-4
abundance: once
v_gene: TRBV15
d_gene: .
CDR3aa: CATSRDPRGPNEKLFF
CDR3nt: TGTGCCACCAGCAGAGATCCCAGGGGCCCTAATGAAAAACTGTTTTTT

j_gene: TRBJ1-2
abundance: few
v_gene: TRBV29-1
d_gene: .
CDR3aa: CSVDTFGYGYTF
CDR3nt: TGCAGCGTAGACACTTTTGGCTATGGCTACACCTTC

j_gene: TRBJ2-7
abundance: .
v_gene: TRBV20-1
d_gene: .
CDR3aa: CSARENSHYEQYF
CDR3nt: TGCAGTGCTAGAGAAAACAGTCATTACGAGCAGTACTTC

j_gene: TRBJ1-2
abundance: .
v_gene: TRBV25-1
d_gene: .
CDR3aa: CASRETGWGYGYTF
CDR3nt: TGTGCCAGCAGAGAAACCGGATGGGGCTATGGCTACACCTTC

j_gene: TRBJ1-4
abundance: .
v_gene: TRBV7-9
d_gene: .
CDR3aa: CASSPLSGVPLEKLFF
CDR3nt: TGTGCCAGCAGCCCCCTATCCGGGGTTCCGCTTGAAAAACTGTTTTTT

j_gene: TRBJ2-5
abundance: once
v_gene: TRBV4-1
d_gene: .
CDR3aa: CASSHYPWGEETQYF
CDR3nt: TGCGCCAGCAGCCATTACCCGTGGGGGGAAGAGACCCAGTACTTC

j_gene: TRBJ2-7
abundance: .
v_gene: TRBV28
d_gene: .
CDR3aa: CASHYEQYF
CDR3nt: TGTGCCAGTCACTACGAGCAGTACTTC